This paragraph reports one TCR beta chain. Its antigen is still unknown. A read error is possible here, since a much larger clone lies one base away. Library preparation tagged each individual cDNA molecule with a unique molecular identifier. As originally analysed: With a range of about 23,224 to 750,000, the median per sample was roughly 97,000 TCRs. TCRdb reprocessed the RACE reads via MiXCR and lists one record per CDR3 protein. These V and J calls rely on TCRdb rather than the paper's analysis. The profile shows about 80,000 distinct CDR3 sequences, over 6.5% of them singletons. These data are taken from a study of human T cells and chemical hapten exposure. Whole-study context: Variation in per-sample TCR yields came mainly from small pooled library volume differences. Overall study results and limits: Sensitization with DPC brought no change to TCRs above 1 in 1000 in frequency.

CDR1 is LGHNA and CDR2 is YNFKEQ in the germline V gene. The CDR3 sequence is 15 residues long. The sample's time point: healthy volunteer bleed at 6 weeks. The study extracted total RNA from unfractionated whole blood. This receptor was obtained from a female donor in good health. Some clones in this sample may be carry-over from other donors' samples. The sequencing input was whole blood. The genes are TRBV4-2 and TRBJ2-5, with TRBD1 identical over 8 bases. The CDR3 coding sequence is TGTGTCAGCAGCCAAGGCCGGACAGGGCTAGAGACCCAGTACTTC. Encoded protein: CVSSQGRTGLETQYF.